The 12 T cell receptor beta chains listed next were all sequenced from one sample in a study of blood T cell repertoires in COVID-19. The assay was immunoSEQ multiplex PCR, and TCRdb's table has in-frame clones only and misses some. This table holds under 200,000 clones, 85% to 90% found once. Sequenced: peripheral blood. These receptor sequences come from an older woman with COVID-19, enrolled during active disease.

CDR3 DNA sequence: TGTGCCAGCAGCCAAGACAGATTCTCCTACGAGCAGTACTTC. The encoded protein is CASSQDRFSYEQYF. This chain connects TRBV4-2 to TRBJ2-7; D not resolved. Germline V gene lookup returns CDR1 LGHNA and CDR2 YNFKEQ. The CDR3 has 14 amino acids. Trimming pared 0 bases from V and 0 bases from J, leaving 6 bases between.

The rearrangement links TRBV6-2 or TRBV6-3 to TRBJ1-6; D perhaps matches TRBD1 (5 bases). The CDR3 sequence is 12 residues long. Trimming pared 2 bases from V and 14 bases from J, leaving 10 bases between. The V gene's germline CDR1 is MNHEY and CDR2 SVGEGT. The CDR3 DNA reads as TGTGCCAGCAGTTACGTTAGGGGCACCCTCCACTTT. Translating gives CASSYVRGTLHF.

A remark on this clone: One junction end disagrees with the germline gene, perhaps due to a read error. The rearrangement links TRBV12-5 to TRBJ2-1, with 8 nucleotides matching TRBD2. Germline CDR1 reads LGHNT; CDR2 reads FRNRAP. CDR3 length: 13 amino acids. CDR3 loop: CASGLGGTSEEFF. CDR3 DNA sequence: TGTGCTAGTGGTTTGGGCGGGACTAGTGAGGAGTTCTTC.

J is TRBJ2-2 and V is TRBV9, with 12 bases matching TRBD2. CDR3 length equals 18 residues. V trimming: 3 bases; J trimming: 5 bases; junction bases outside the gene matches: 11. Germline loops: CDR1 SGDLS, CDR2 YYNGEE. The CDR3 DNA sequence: TGTGCCAGCAGCGACGGACTAGCGGGGTTAACGGGGACCGGGGAGCTGTTTTTT. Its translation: CASSDGLAGLTGTGELFF.

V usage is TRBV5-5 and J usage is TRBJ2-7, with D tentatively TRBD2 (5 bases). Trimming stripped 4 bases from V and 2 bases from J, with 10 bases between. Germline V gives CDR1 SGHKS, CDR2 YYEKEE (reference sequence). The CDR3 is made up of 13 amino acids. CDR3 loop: CASSTSGTYEQYF. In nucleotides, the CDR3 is TGTGCCAGCAGCACAAGCGGCACCTACGAGCAGTACTTC.

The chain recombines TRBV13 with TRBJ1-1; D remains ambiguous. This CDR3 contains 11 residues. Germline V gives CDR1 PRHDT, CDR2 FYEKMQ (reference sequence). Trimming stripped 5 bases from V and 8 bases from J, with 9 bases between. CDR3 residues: CASSRRAEAFF. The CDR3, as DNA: TGTGCCAGCAGCCGTAGAGCGGAAGCTTTCTTT.

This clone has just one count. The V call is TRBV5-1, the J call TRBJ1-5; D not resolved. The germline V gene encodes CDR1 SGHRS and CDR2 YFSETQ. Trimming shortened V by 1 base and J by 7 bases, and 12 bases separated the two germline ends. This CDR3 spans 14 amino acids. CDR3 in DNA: TGCGCCAGCAGCTTGTCGGGGTCCGGCCAGCCCCAGCATTTT. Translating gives CASSLSGSGQPQHF.

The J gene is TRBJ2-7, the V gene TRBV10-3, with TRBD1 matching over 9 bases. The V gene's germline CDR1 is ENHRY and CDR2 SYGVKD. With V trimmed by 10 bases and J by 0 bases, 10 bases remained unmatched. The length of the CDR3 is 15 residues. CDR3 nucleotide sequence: TGTGCCACCCAAGGCGGGACAGGGCACTCCTACGAGCAGTACTTC. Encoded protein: CATQGGTGHSYEQYF.

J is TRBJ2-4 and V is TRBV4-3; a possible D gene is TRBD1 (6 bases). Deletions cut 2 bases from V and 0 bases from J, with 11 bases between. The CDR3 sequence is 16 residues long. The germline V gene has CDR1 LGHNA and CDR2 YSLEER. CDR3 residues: CASSQRTAAAKNIQYF. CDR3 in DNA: TGCGCCAGCAGCCAACGGACAGCCGCAGCCAAAAACATTCAGTACTTC.

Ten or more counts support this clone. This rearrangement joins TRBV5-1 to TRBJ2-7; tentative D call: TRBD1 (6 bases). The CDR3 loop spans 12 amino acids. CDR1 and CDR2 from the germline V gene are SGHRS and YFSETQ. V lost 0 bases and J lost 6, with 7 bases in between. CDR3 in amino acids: CASSLGQAEQYF. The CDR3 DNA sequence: TGCGCCAGCAGCTTGGGACAGGCCGAGCAGTACTTC.

CDR3 bases: TGTGCCAGCAGCCCCTCCGGCGGGAGGGCGTCCTACGAGCAGTACTTC. Translated, it gives CASSPSGGRASYEQYF. This chain links TRBV7-2 with TRBJ2-7, with TRBD2 matching 9 bases. CDR1 SGHTA and CDR2 FQGNSA come from the germline V gene. The CDR3 covers 16 residues. J gave up 1 base and V 5 bases, and 9 bases lay outside the gene matches.

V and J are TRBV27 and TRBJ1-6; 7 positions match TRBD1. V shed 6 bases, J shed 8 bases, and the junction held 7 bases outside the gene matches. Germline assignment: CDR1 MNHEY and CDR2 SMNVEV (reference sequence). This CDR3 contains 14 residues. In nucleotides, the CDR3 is TGTGCCAGCAGGAGACAGGGTTTATATTCACCCCTCCACTTT. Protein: CASRRQGLYSPLHF.